This T cell receptor beta chain comes out of a study of blood T cell repertoires in COVID-19. The overall study: The samples span acute and convalescent COVID-19 from the United States, Italy and Spain.

This CDR3 is 12 amino acids long. Looked up from germline, CDR1 is SGHRS and CDR2 is YFSETQ. The V end was cut by 4 bases, the J end by 3 bases, with 7 bases between. As processed by the authors: Estimation of nucleated cell counts was performed using reference gene primer amplification. Here immunoSEQ multiplex PCR was the method, and the copy in TCRdb shows in-frame clones only, minus some. The V and J calls and clone size were taken over from that table, and D and trimming were inferred from the DNA. Found here are about 20,000 clones, roughly 78% of them singletons; the top ten hold roughly three fifths.

Sequenced sample: peripheral blood. The gene calls are TRBV5-1 and TRBJ1-2, with D perhaps TRBD1 (6 bases). This clonotype was sampled from an elderly man with acute or convalescent COVID-19. The CDR3 DNA is TGCGCCAGCAGCCCAGGGGACTATGGCTACACCTTC. Encoded protein: CASSPGDYGYTF.